The T cell receptor (beta chain) described here comes from a study of cytomegalovirus exposure and HLA in healthy donors. General study points: Prediction of most subjects' HLA-A and HLA-B alleles by TCR beta sequences was reportedly accurate.

A remark on this clone: Its matching antigen is unknown.

Germline CDR1 reads SNHLY; CDR2 reads FYNNEI. The CDR3 contains 13 residues. V was clipped by 11 bases and J by 4 bases; unmatched bases: 9. Both 60 Vbeta primers and 13 Jbeta primers went into the PCR. As processed by the authors: A later analysis tallied about 80 million unique TCR beta chains, approximately 10 million of them shared. Profiling relied on immunoSEQ multiplex PCR, and the TCRdb table lists in-frame clones only, not all of them. That table is the source of V, J and clone size, and D and trimming were worked out from the DNA. The table has some 150,000 clones, roughly two thirds seen once; the top ten hold more than 2.5%.

This chain links TRBV2 with TRBJ2-3, with 7 positions matching TRBD1. The specimen sequenced was PBMCs. The TCR was taken from a woman younger than 45 in good health and CMV-seronegative. The CDR3 DNA follows: TGTGCCGGACACAGGGGTGTTGCAGATACGCAGTATTTT. The encoded protein is CAGHRGVADTQYF.